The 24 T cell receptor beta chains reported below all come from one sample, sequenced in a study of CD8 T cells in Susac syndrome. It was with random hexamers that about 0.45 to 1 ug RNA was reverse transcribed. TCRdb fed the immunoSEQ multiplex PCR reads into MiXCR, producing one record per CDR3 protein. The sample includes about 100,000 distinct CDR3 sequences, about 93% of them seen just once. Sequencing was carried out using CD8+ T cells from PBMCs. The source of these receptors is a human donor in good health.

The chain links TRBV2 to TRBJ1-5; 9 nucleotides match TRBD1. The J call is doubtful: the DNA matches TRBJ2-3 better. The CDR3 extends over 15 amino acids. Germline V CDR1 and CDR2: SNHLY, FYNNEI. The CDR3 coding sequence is TGTGCCAGCAGACCTACAGGGGGCTGGGGGCAGCCCCAGTATTTT. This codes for CASRPTGGWGQPQYF.

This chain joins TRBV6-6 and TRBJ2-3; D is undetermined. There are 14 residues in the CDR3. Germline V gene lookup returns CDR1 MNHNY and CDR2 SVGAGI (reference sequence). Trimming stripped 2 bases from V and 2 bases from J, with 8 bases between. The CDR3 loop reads CASSYGSPTDTQYF. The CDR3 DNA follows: TGTGCCAGCAGTTACGGGTCACCCACAGATACGCAGTATTTT.

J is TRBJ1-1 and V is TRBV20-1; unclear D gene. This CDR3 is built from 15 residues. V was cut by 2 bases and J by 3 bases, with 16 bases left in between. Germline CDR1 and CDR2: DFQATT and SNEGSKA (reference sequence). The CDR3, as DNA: TGCAGTGCTAGACACGAGGCTTCCCCCCACACTGAAGCTTTCTTT. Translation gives CSARHEASPHTEAFF.

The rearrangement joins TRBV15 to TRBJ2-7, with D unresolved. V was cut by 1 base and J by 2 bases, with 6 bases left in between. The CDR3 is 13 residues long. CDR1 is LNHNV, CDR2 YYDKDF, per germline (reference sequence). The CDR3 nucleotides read TGTGCCACCAGCAGAGTGGGGACCTACGAGCAGTACTTC. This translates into CATSRVGTYEQYF.

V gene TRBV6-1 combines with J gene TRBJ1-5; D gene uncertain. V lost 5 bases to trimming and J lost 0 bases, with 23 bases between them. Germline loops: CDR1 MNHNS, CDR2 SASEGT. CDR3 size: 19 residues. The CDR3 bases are TGTGCCAGCAGTAGCGGGAAGACCTTACCTCGACATAGCAATCAGCCCCAGCATTTT. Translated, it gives CASSSGKTLPRHSNQPQHF.

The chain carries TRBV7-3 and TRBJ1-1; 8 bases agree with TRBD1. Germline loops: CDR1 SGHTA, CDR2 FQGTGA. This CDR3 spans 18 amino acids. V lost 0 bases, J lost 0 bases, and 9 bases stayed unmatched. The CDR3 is CASSLTDHRGSVNTEAFF. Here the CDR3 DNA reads TGTGCCAGCAGCTTAACGGATCACAGGGGGAGCGTGAACACTGAAGCTTTCTTT.

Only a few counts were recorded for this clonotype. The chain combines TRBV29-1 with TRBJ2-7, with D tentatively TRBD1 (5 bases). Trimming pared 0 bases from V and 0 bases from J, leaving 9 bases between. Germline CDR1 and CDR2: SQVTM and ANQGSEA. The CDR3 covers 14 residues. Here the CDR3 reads CSVEEKGHSYEQYF. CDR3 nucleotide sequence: TGCAGCGTTGAAGAAAAGGGGCACTCCTACGAGCAGTACTTC.

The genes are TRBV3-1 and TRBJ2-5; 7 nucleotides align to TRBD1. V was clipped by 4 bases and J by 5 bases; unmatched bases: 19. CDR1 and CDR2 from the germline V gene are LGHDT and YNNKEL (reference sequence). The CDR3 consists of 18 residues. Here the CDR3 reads CASSRLPGQSHLGETQYF. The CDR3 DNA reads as TGTGCCAGCAGCCGACTCCCGGGACAGTCCCACCTTGGGGAGACCCAGTACTTC.

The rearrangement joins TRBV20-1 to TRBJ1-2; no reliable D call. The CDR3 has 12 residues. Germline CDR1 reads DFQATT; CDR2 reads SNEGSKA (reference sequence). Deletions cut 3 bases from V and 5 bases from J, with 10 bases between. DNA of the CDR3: TGCAGTGCTAGTGCCGGGGATTATGGCTACACCTTC. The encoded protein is CSASAGDYGYTF.

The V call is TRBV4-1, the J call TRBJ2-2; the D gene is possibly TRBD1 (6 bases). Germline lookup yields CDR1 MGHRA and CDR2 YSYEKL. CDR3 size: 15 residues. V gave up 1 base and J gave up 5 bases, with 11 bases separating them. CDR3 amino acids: CASSQVPRGTGELFF. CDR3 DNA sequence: TGCGCCAGCAGCCAAGTCCCCAGGGGTACCGGGGAGCTGTTTTTT.

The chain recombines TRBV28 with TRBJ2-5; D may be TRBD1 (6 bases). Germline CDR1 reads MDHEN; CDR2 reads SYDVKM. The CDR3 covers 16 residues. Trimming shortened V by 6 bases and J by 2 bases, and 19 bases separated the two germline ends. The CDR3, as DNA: TGTGCCAGCAGCCCCTCTGGGCAGGGGCTACAAGAGACCCAGTACTTC. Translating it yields CASSPSGQGLQETQYF. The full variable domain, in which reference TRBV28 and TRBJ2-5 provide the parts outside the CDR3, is DVKVTQSSRYLVKRTGEKVFLECVQDMDHENMFWYRQDPGLGLRLIYFSYDVKMKEKGDIPEGYSVSREKKERFSLILESASTNQTSMYLCASSPSGQGLQETQYFGPGTRLLVL.

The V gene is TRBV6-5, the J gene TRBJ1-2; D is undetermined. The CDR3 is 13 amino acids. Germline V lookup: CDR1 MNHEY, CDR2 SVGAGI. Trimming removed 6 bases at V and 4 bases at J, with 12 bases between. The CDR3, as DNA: TGTGCCAGCAGCCCCGACGGTACCTATGGCTACACCTTC. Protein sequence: CASSPDGTYGYTF.

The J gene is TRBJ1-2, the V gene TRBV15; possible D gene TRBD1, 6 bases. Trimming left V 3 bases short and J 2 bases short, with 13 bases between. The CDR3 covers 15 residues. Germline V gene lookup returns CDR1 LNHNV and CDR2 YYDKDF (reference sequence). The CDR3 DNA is TGTGCCACCAGCAGCGCCCGGACAGCCAACTATGGCTACACCTTC. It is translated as CATSSARTANYGYTF.

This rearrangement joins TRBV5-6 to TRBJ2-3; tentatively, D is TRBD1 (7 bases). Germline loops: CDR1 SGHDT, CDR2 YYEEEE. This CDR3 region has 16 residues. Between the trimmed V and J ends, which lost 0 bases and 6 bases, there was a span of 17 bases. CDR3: CASSLGAGGSSDTQYF. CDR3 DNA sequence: TGTGCCAGCAGCTTGGGGGCAGGGGGGTCGTCGGATACGCAGTATTTT.

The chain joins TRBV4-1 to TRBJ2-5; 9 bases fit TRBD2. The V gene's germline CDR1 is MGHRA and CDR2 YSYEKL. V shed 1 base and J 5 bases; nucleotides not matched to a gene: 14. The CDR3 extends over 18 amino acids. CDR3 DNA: TGCGCCAGCAGCCAAGGGTCGGGGCTCAGCGGGGGGTTTGAGACCCAGTACTTC. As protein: CASSQGSGLSGGFETQYF.

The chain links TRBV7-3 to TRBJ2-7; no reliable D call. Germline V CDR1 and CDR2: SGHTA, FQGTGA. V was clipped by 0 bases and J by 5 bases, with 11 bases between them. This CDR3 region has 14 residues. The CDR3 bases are TGTGCCAGCAGCTTAACGCCGAGGTACCACGAGCAGTACTTC. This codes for CASSLTPRYHEQYF.

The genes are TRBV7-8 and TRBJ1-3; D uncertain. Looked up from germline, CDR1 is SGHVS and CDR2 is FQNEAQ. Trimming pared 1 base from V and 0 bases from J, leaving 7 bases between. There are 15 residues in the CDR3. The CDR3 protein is CASSLGSGSGNTIYF. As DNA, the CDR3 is TGTGCCAGCAGCTTAGGTTCCGGCTCTGGAAACACCATATATTTT.

The CDR3 DNA follows: TGTGCCAGCAGCTTGCTCCAGGGACAGGGGGTCGAGCAGTACTTC. This sequence encodes CASSLLQGQGVEQYF. This chain joins TRBV5-6 and TRBJ2-7; 11 bases are shared with TRBD1. Germline CDR1 reads SGHDT; CDR2 reads YYEEEE. This CDR3 spans 15 amino acids. The J segment lost 6 bases and the V segment lost 1 base, leaving 6 bases of the junction unmatched.

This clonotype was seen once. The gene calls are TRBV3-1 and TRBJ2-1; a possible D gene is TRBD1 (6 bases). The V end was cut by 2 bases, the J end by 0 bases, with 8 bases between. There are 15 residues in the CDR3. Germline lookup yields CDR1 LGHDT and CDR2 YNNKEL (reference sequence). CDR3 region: CASSQQGHSYNEQFF. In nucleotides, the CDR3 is TGTGCCAGCAGCCAACAGGGGCACTCCTACAATGAGCAGTTCTTC.

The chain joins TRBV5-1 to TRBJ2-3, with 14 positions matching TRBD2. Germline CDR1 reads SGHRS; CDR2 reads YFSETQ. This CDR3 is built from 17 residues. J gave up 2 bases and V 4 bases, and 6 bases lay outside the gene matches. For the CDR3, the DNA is TGCGCCAGCAGCCCCGGGACTAGCGGGGGACCCACAGATACGCAGTATTTT. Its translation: CASSPGTSGGPTDTQYF.

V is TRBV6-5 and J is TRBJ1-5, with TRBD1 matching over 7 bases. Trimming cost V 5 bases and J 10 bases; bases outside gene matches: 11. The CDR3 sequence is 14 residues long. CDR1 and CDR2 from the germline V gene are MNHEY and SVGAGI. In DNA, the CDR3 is TGTGCCAGCAGTCTCGGGGAAGGGGGCTTCCCCCAGCATTTT. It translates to CASSLGEGGFPQHF.

The CDR3 is CASSALNGQARDTQYF. In DNA form, the CDR3 reads TGTGCCAGCAGCGCATTAAACGGACAGGCCCGAGATACGCAGTATTTT. The rearrangement links TRBV9 to TRBJ2-3; TRBD1 agrees at 7 bases. Germline V gene data show CDR1 as SGDLS and CDR2 as YYNGEE. The CDR3 loop spans 16 amino acids. J was trimmed by 5 bases and V by 3 bases; bases with no gene match: 12.

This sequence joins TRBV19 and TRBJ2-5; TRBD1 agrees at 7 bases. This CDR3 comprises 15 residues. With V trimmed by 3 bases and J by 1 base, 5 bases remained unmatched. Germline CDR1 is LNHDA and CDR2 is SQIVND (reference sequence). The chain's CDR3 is CASSILTGLQETQYF. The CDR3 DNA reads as TGTGCCAGTAGTATCCTGACAGGGCTCCAAGAGACCCAGTACTTC.

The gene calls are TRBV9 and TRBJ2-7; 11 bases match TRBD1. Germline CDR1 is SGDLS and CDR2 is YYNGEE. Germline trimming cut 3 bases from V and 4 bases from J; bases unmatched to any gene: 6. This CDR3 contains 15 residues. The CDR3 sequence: CASSGPGTGGYEQYF. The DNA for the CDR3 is TGTGCCAGCAGCGGACCCGGGACAGGGGGTTACGAGCAGTACTTC.